A single sample gave rise to the 17 T cell receptor beta chains below, sequenced in a study of blood T cell repertoires in COVID-19. Sequencing was performed with immunoSEQ multiplex PCR; in TCRdb, only in-frame clones are kept and a portion is missing. The data show some 91,000 clones, with around 78% seen just once and 11% held by the top ten. Source material: peripheral blood. Receptors were obtained from a human donor in a cohort sampled during active COVID-19.

As DNA, the CDR3 is TGTGCCAGCAGTTTTCCGGCAGGGGGAGCCTACGAGCAGTACTTC. Its translation: CASSFPAGGAYEQYF. The rearrangement uses TRBV6-5 and TRBJ2-7; 7 positions match TRBD1. Losses at the gene ends were 4 bases for V and 2 bases for J; bases not matched to a gene: 8. There are 15 residues in the CDR3. CDR1 MNHEY and CDR2 SVGAGI come from the germline V gene.

This rearrangement joins TRBV4-2 to TRBJ2-2; a possible D gene is TRBD1 (5 bases). Germline V gene sequence: CDR1 LGHNA, CDR2 YNFKEQ. The CDR3 runs to 20 residues. Trimming removed 0 bases from V and 0 bases from J, with 20 bases in between. The CDR3 bases are TGTGCCAGCAGCCAAGATCTCAGGACAAGCAATATCGCGAACACCGGGGAGCTGTTTTTT. The encoded protein is CASSQDLRTSNIANTGELFF.

This clone was seen once. The chain couples TRBV6-1 to TRBJ2-7; no reliable D call. Germline-derived CDR1 and CDR2 are MNHNS and SASEGT. The CDR3 totals 15 residues. The V gene lost 3 bases and the J gene lost 2 bases, with 14 bases spanning the gap. CDR3 sequence (DNA): TGTGCCAGCAGTGAGACACTGACCTTGACCTACGAGCAGTACTTC. Translating gives CASSETLTLTYEQYF.

The chain has TRBV6-5 and TRBJ1-2, with D unclear. Germline assignment: CDR1 MNHEY and CDR2 SVGAGI. The CDR3 spans 11 residues. Trimming pared 3 bases from V and 14 bases from J, leaving 13 bases between. CDR3 DNA: TGTGCCAGCAGTTATGGTGGTTCCGAGACCTTC. It is translated as CASSYGGSETF.

The rearrangement joins TRBV7-6 to TRBJ2-5; D might be TRBD1 (6 bases). Trimming left V 2 bases short and J 2 bases short, with 9 bases between. CDR1 and CDR2 from the germline V gene are SGHVS and FNYEAQ. The CDR3 runs 14 residues. The CDR3 sequence is CASSLTRGQETQYF. CDR3 sequence (DNA): TGTGCCAGCAGCTTAACTAGGGGGCAAGAGACCCAGTACTTC. Variable domain in full (rest from reference TRBV7-6 and TRBJ2-5): GAGVSQSPRYKVTKRGQDVALRCDPISGHVSLYWYRQALGQGPEFLTYFNYEAQQDKSGLPNDRFSAERPEGSISTLTIQRTEQRDSAMYRCASSLTRGQETQYFGPGTRLLVL.

This sequence joins TRBV5-4 and TRBJ2-3, with D perhaps TRBD1 (5 bases). The CDR3 totals 14 residues. Trimming cost V 0 bases and J 2 bases, with 7 bases left between them. Per germline, CDR1 SGHNT and CDR2 YYREEE (reference sequence). CDR3 sequence (DNA): TGTGCCAGCAGCTTGGCAGGGAACACAGATACGCAGTATTTT. The encoded protein is CASSLAGNTDTQYF.

The V gene is TRBV15, the J gene TRBJ2-1; maybe TRBD2 (7 bases). Looked up from germline, CDR1 is LNHNV and CDR2 is YYDKDF (reference sequence). The CDR3 has 16 residues. V lost 1 base to trimming and J lost 2 bases, with 12 bases between them. The CDR3 sequence: CATSRGGRGTYNEQFF. The CDR3 bases are TGTGCCACCAGCAGAGGGGGGCGGGGGACCTACAATGAGCAGTTCTTC.

CDR3 in DNA: TGCGCCAGCAGTTTACAGGGGGCTCAGCCCCAGCATTTT. Translation gives CASSLQGAQPQHF. The rearrangement links TRBV5-1 to TRBJ1-5; 9 bases line up with TRBD1. CDR1 SGHRS and CDR2 YFSETQ come from the germline V gene. The CDR3 consists of 13 residues. Unmatched junction bases numbered 3, after V lost 5 bases and J lost 6 bases.

The CDR3 here is CASSLSRSYGYTF. For the CDR3, the DNA is TGTGCCAGCAGTTTAAGCCGTTCCTATGGCTACACCTTC. The J gene is TRBJ1-2, the V gene TRBV12-3 or TRBV12-4; D is undetermined. Trimming cost V 2 bases and J 4 bases, with 8 bases left between them. The CDR3 totals 13 residues.

CDR3 bases: TGTGCCAGCAGTGAATCGGCGGGAGGCTTCTACAATGAGCAGTTCTTC. It encodes CASSESAGGFYNEQFF. This sequence joins TRBV2 and TRBJ2-1; 8 bases map to TRBD2. Losses at the gene ends were 2 bases for V and 3 bases for J; bases not matched to a gene: 6. CDR3 size: 16 residues. CDR1 is SNHLY and CDR2 is FYNNEI in the germline V gene.

This sequence joins TRBV2 and TRBJ2-5, with 9 bases identical to TRBD1. The germline V gene encodes CDR1 SNHLY and CDR2 FYNNEI. CDR3 length: 15 amino acids. Trimming cost V 4 bases and J 5 bases; bases outside gene matches: 8. The CDR3 DNA is TGTGCCAGCAGTGCCGCCGGGACAGGGCTCGAGACCCAGTACTTC. This translates into CASSAAGTGLETQYF.

This clone has a handful of counts. The chain has TRBV6-1 and TRBJ2-7; no definite D call. The CDR3 totals 16 residues. Germline V gene lookup returns CDR1 MNHNS and CDR2 SASEGT. The V end lost 2 bases, the J end lost 2 bases, and 16 bases lay between the germline ends. The CDR3 sequence: CASSEIDGVGPYEQYF. CDR3 in DNA: TGTGCCAGCAGTGAAATCGACGGAGTCGGCCCCTACGAGCAGTACTTC.

The genes are TRBV7-2 and TRBJ2-3; TRBD2 aligns across 7 bases. V trimming: 5 bases; J trimming: 2 bases; junction bases outside the gene matches: 7. The CDR3 spans 15 residues. CDR1 is SGHTA, CDR2 FQGNSA, per germline. In DNA form, the CDR3 reads TGTGCCAGCAGCCCAGTGGGGGGGAACACAGATACGCAGTATTTT. This gives the protein CASSPVGGNTDTQYF. Using reference TRBV7-2 and TRBJ2-3 for the parts outside the CDR3, the full variable domain is GAGVSQSPSNKVTEKGKDVELRCDPISGHTALYWYRQSLGQGLEFLIYFQGNSAPDKSGLPSDRFSAERTGGSVSTLTIQRTQQEDSAVYLCASSPVGGNTDTQYFGPGTRLTVL.

The rearrangement uses TRBV6-6 and TRBJ1-5; tentatively, D is TRBD1 (5 bases). The V and J ends lost 0 bases and 1 base respectively, with 10 bases between them. Germline CDR1 MNHNY, CDR2 SVGAGI (reference sequence). The CDR3 totals 16 residues. Here the CDR3 DNA reads TGTGCCAGCAGTTACTCGGCAGGGCCAAGCAATCAGCCCCAGCATTTT. It codes for CASSYSAGPSNQPQHF.

The V and J genes are TRBV7-2 and TRBJ2-7; D may be TRBD1 (6 bases). CDR3 size: 16 residues. From germline, CDR1 is SGHTA and CDR2 FQGNSA. The ends were cut back, 1 base at V and 3 bases at J, with 16 bases in the middle. DNA of the CDR3: TGTGCCAGCAGCTTAGGTATAGGGGGTGCCAACTACGAGCAGTACTTC. As protein: CASSLGIGGANYEQYF.

The V gene is TRBV6-6, the J gene TRBJ2-7, with D tentatively TRBD1 (5 bases). Germline V gene lookup returns CDR1 MNHNY and CDR2 SVGAGI (reference sequence). The V end lost 2 bases, the J end lost 5 bases, and 16 bases lay between the germline ends. The CDR3 consists of 15 residues. The CDR3 DNA reads as TGTGCCAGCAGTTACGCCTACCCAGGGTCGGACGAGCAGTACTTC. It encodes CASSYAYPGSDEQYF.

A word on this clone: One end of the junction varies from germline; a read error may be responsible. V and J are TRBV5-1 and TRBJ1-1; D is uncertain. Germline V CDR1 and CDR2: SGHRS, YFSETQ. The CDR3 runs to 11 residues. CDR3 DNA sequence: TGCGCCAGTAGCTCCCGCACCGGAGCTTTCTTT. This sequence encodes CASSSRTGAFF.